This is a list of T cell receptor beta chains from one sample in a study of T cell responses to AZD1222 COVID-19 vaccine. Clones were read by immunoSEQ multiplex PCR, and TCRdb kept only the in-frame ones, dropping some. Among under 70,000 clones listed, 80% to 85% were seen once. The sample here was peripheral blood, taken on day 0 of AZD1222 vaccination. These receptors were collected from an adult in good health. Both conserved end residues are part of each CDR3. A D gene is named only where the DNA matches it firmly. Size is omitted from some rows. Given values are once, few, many or a class for expanded clones.

TRBJ2-6 | . | TRBV4-3 | . | CASSQEEGQSGANVLTF | TGCGCCAGCAGCCAAGAGGAGGGACAATCTGGGGCCAACGTCCTGACTTTC
TRBJ1-6 | few | TRBV30 | TRBD1 | CAWRRDRGLDGSSPLHF | TGTGCCTGGAGACGCGACAGGGGACTAGATGGGAGCTCACCCCTCCACTTT
TRBJ1-6 | . | TRBV19 | . | CASIKGMGRRAYNSPLHF | TGTGCCAGTATCAAGGGTATGGGGCGGCGGGCCTATAATTCACCCCTCCACTTT
TRBJ1-1 | . | TRBV29-1 | TRBD1 | CSVDSGTGVGTEAFF | TGCAGCGTTGATAGCGGCACAGGGGTGGGTACTGAAGCTTTCTTT
TRBJ1-2 | . | TRBV5-1 | TRBD1 | CASSFDRADYGYTF | TGCGCCAGCAGCTTCGACAGGGCGGACTATGGCTACACCTTC
TRBJ1-2 | few | TRBV30 | . | CAWRTGSYGYTF | TGTGCCTGGAGAACAGGGAGCTATGGCTACACCTTC
TRBJ1-1 | . | TRBV29-1 | TRBD1 | CSVATPVGGRRSNTEAFF | TGCAGCGTTGCAACCCCTGTAGGGGGCAGGAGAAGTAACACTGAAGCTTTCTTT
TRBJ2-7 | once | TRBV19 | TRBD1 | CASSWDSSYEQYF | TGTGCCAGTAGTTGGGACAGCTCCTACGAGCAGTACTTC
TRBJ2-1 | . | TRBV2 | TRBD2 | CASSEPLAGLNEQFF | TGTGCCAGCAGTGAACCGTTAGCGGGCCTCAATGAGCAGTTCTTC
TRBJ1-2 | few | TRBV7-9 | TRBD1 | CASAAAYRQGYPYTF | TGTGCCAGCGCAGCAGCATACAGACAGGGCTACCCCTACACCTTC